These 5 T cell receptor beta chains came from one sample sequenced in a study of blood T cell repertoires in COVID-19. Here immunoSEQ multiplex PCR was the method, and the copy in TCRdb shows in-frame clones only, minus some. The data contain 150,000 to 200,000 clones, about 86% of them singletons. Sequenced material: peripheral blood. These receptors came from a man in his sixties with acute or convalescent COVID-19.

The CDR3 loop reads CASSRRGSGNQPQHF. The CDR3 DNA reads TGTGCCAGCAGCCGGCGGGGCAGTGGCAATCAGCCCCAGCATTTT. The chain combines TRBV16 with TRBJ1-5, with a tentative D call TRBD1 (5 bases). Germline V gene data show CDR1 as KGHSY and CDR2 as FQNENV. The CDR3 runs to 15 residues. V lost 4 bases, J lost 2 bases, and 12 bases lay in between.

The rearrangement joins TRBV28 to TRBJ1-1, with D unclear. With 7 bases removed from V and 3 bases from J, the gap between germline ends came to 15 bases. Germline assignment: CDR1 MDHEN and CDR2 SYDVKM. The CDR3 consists of 14 residues. The CDR3 spells CASNTRGGDTEAFF. CDR3 coding DNA: TGTGCCAGCAATACCCGGGGTGGTGACACTGAAGCTTTCTTT.

The chain couples TRBV11-2 to TRBJ1-2; possibly TRBD1 for D (5 bases). Germline V gene lookup returns CDR1 SGHAT and CDR2 FQNNGV. This CDR3 comprises 13 residues. V was cut by 6 bases and J by 2 bases, with 10 bases left in between. Here the CDR3 reads CASRHGGNYGYTF. The CDR3 DNA reads TGTGCCAGCAGACACGGGGGGAACTATGGCTACACCTTC.

The chain couples TRBV27 to TRBJ1-5, with 10 bases matching TRBD1. V shed 5 bases and J 5 bases; nucleotides not matched to a gene: 12. CDR1 is MNHEY and CDR2 is SMNVEV in the germline V gene (reference sequence). The CDR3 spans 17 residues. CDR3 coding DNA: TGTGCCAGCAGTCCCCTCATTTCGACAGGGGGCGATCAGCCCCAGCATTTT. Translated, it gives CASSPLISTGGDQPQHF.

DNA for the CDR3: TGTGCCAGCAGCCTGACAGGGGAGTTGTTTTTT. The encoded protein is CASSLTGELFF. The chain has TRBV3-1 (or the pseudogene TRBV3-2) and TRBJ1-4; 8 positions agree with TRBD1. Germline CDR1 reads LGHDT; CDR2 reads YNNKEL (reference sequence). After removal of 4 bases from V and 15 bases from J, the junction contained 4 bases not matched to a gene. CDR3 size: 11 residues.